The subject of this entry is one TCR beta chain. The antigen it recognizes is unknown. Per-base quality was not reported, and no clone a single base away is much larger than it. CDR1 is given as MGHDK and CDR2 as SYGVNS, both from the germline V gene. There are 15 amino acids in the CDR3, from cysteine to phenylalanine inclusive. Of the read, only the CDR3 DNA is kept; its 45 bases are in frame from base 1. Trimming removed 7 bases from V and 8 bases from J; the gene matches leave 13 bases unexplained. This record belongs to a study of long-term antiretroviral therapy in people with HIV (dated 2022 in TCRdb). Regarding the complete study: The earliest samples were collected roughly a decade before the 2015 WHO recommendation for immediate ART, at a time when ART was usually postponed until CD4 counts fell. A total of roughly 180 cryopreserved PBMC samples were contributed to the cohort by 30 adults with confirmed HIV infection, with samples collected serially over a mean of 6 years (range 1-12). A retrospective serial study tested whether changes in peripheral blood TRB repertoire composition and diversity were associated with ART initiation and durable HIV suppression. About a third of the roughly 30 participants with HIV were female. No cross-contamination during QIAcube processing turned up in test extractions that ran a monoclonal T-cell line alongside about 35 polyclonal samples.

Participants were included only if at least one PBMC sample before ART initiation and at least two post-ART samples were available. All participants with HIV were treated in the United States of America. Before DNA extraction, cryopreserved samples of roughly 1-11 million PBMC were thawed and then washed. At the time of the earliest PBMC sample, participants with HIV were aged between roughly 23 and 60 years. PBMC samples from each participant spanned 1-4 timepoints before ART initiation and 2-8 timepoints after ART initiation, with a median of 7 samples. Serial HIV viral load, CD4+ T-cell count, ART history and demographic data were obtained for every participant. A Qiagen kit on a QIAcube was used to extract genomic DNA from unsorted PBMC, with samples processed in batches of 12. The investigation overall reported the following: The samples were dated from about 2004 to 2018, and the ART regimens that were used may be less effective than current ART regimens. Starting ART was linked to a significant rise in TRB diversity, yet even after long-term ART the diversity remained significantly lower than in transplant donor controls. Expanded TRB clones identified before ART initiation dominated the repertoire at all time points, although this dominance fluctuated and declined in many PLHIV after ART. Inferences about post-ART repertoire changes are limited because no data were available on ART adherence, viral resistance or therapy changes. Because cell numbers in pre-ART samples were limited, unsorted PBMC were profiled instead of sorted CD4+ and CD8+ T cells. CDR3 length ranges in HIV repertoires were narrower than in controls, and network structure suggested an antigen-experienced repertoire with only a slight naive shift after ART. Because PBMC availability was limited, only the TCR beta chain was sequenced, with no alpha chain pairing.

Sequencing of the TRB variable region was done with the immunoSEQ hsTCRB v3.0 assay at survey level resolution. A depth of about 35,000-50,000 T-cell genomes per sample was targeted for TRB sequencing. An Illumina MiSeq with a v3 150-cycle kit was used to sequence the pooled TRB libraries. On the study's bioinformatics: Analysis of repertoires was carried out in R inside a reproducible Nextflow workflow spanning QC, data transformation and analysis. LymphoSeq2, an R package for AIRR-Seq data exploration, was used to implement custom analyses. A handful of samples that produced fewer than 5000 total TRB sequences were removed, so 180 or so HIV repertoires were analyzed. Among the approximately 190 HIV repertoires that were kept, some 61 were collected before ART initiation and 120 to 140 were collected after ART initiation. Repertoires were downsampled to 5000 TRB nucleotide sequences, and summary statistics were averaged over 100 downsampling iterations. The analysis kept only TRB sequences whose CDR3 regions were at least seven amino acids long. Diversity was assessed using a clonality score derived from Shannon entropy and using the Gini coefficient. In the repertoire networks, any two of the top 5000 CDR3 amino acid sequences were linked whenever the two sequences differed by an edit distance of one. GLIPH2 predicted antigen specificity groups and MHC restriction for TRB CDR3 amino acid sequences. CDR3 amino acid sequences were matched against VDJdb and McPAS-TCR to flag known CMV, EBV, HIV or tissue antigen associations. Pre-ART, post-ART and control groups were compared with Wilcoxon signed-rank tests and Holm-Bonferroni correction. As stored in TCRdb, this immuneACCESS dataset retains in-frame rearrangements with V and J assigned. A fraction of the clones does not appear; measured against another copy, unresolved V genes explain less than half of the discrepancy, and the remainder lacks a known reason. V and J calls plus clone size are reproduced from that table; the DNA served to infer D and trimming. The sample data list over 15,000 clones, and just over 85% of these were observed just once. Roughly 14% of the sample comes from the top ten.

Rearrangement joined TRBV25-1 to TRBJ2-1; a stretch of 8 junction bases matches TRBD2. Here the sequenced sample was unsorted PBMCs, taken around 2.3 years before starting antiretroviral therapy. This receptor was obtained from a woman in her twenties or thirties with HIV. The CDR3 sequence is CASTGPGLGVDEQFF. The DNA sequence is TGTGCCAGCACCGGTCCGGGACTAGGGGTGGATGAGCAGTTCTTC.